The present TCR beta chain was sequenced within a study of vaccination effects on CD4 cells after COVID-19. Study overall: Post-vaccine samples followed the second dose by a median of 72 days. Study-wide points: There was marked clonal contraction among infection- and vaccine-induced clones late after vaccination.

As regards this clone: Its specificity is not known.

CDR1 and CDR2 (germline): GTSNPN, SVGIG (reference sequence). The V and J ends lost 1 base and 4 bases, in that order; junction bases with no gene match: 5. This CDR3 is 14 amino acids long. Generated by immunoSEQ multiplex PCR, the TCRdb table keeps only in-frame clones and is missing some. Counted here are tens of thousands of clones, approximately 79% occurring once; the ten biggest clones make up about 2.5%. Isolation of CD4+ T cells took place after approximately 10 days of culture. Either the mRNA-1273 or the BNT162b2 vaccine was given to participants as two doses. All vaccine recipients tested negative for nucleocapsid antibodies and had never contracted SARS-CoV-2 infection. At days 3 and 7, half of the medium was exchanged for IL-2 medium.

This receptor was obtained from a human donor who received a COVID-19 vaccine. The material was CD4+ T cells from PBMCs cultured without peptide, obtained after COVID-19 vaccination. V usage is TRBV30 and J usage is TRBJ1-1, with TRBD1 matching over 8 bases. The CDR3 coding sequence is TGTGCCTGGAGTGCAGACAGGGGCGGCACTGAAGCTTTCTTT. Translation: CAWSADRGGTEAFF.